These 27 T cell receptor beta chains came from one sample sequenced in a study of shared clonotypes between healthy human individuals. Assay: immunoSEQ multiplex PCR; the TCRdb copy retains only in-frame clones and omits some. The sample contains 730,000 or so clones, about three quarters of which appear only once. The sample was memory CD4+ T cells sorted from blood. The subset is: CD45RA-negative fraction. The receptor set was obtained from a woman aged 30 to 39 in good health.

The table lists this clone with many counts. V usage is TRBV7-2 and J usage is TRBJ1-1; the D gene is possibly TRBD1 (6 bases). V lost 5 bases to trimming and J lost 11 bases, with 18 bases between them. The CDR3 covers 13 residues. The germline gives CDR1 SGHTA, CDR2 FQGNSA. CDR3 nucleotides: TGTGCCAGCAGCCCGGGGGGGCCGGGTATGGCTTTCTTT. Translation gives CASSPGGPGMAFF.

This chain uses TRBV18 with TRBJ1-1; perhaps TRBD1 as D (6 bases). CDR3 length equals 16 residues. Deletions cut 0 bases from V and 1 base from J, with 12 bases between. Germline loops: CDR1 KGHSH, CDR2 LQKENI. The CDR3 region is CASSPPSGVGNTEAFF. The CDR3 DNA reads as TGTGCCAGCTCACCACCCTCAGGGGTAGGGAACACTGAAGCTTTCTTT.

The chain has TRBV30 and TRBJ1-1, with TRBD1 identical over 12 bases. V was clipped by 4 bases and J by 1 base; unmatched bases: 13. CDR3 length: 18 amino acids. The germline CDR1 and CDR2 sequences are GTSNPN and SVGIG (reference sequence). The CDR3 is CAWTNFGTGGAGNTEAFF. Written as DNA, the CDR3 is TGTGCCTGGACGAATTTCGGGACAGGGGGCGCAGGGAACACTGAAGCTTTCTTT.

The chain employs TRBV5-4 and TRBJ1-1; D gene ambiguous. CDR1 and CDR2 (germline): SGHNT, YYREEE (reference sequence). V lost 3 bases to trimming and J lost 1 base, with 13 bases between them. The CDR3 totals 15 residues. CDR3 amino acids: CASSSVGDGNTEAFF. The CDR3, as DNA: TGTGCCAGCAGCTCAGTTGGGGATGGGAACACTGAAGCTTTCTTT.

This chain uses TRBV7-5 with TRBJ1-5. TRBV7-5 has pseudogene status. There are 14 residues in the CDR3. The CDR3 region is CASSHDRGLQPQHF. In DNA, the CDR3 is TGTGCCAGCAGCCACGATCGGGGGCTTCAGCCCCAGCATTTT.

The CDR3, as DNA: TGCGCCAGCAGCGGATGGACAGGGTCCCACGAGCAGTACTTC. It encodes CASSGWTGSHEQYF. The chain employs TRBV5-1 and TRBJ2-7; 8 bases map to TRBD1. After removal of 4 bases from V and 5 bases from J, the junction contained 8 bases not matched to a gene. Looked up from germline, CDR1 is SGHRS and CDR2 is YFSETQ. The CDR3 loop spans 14 amino acids.

V is TRBV7-9 and J is TRBJ2-1; D remains ambiguous. Trimming cost V 1 base and J 9 bases, with 7 bases left between them. The germline gives CDR1 SEHNR, CDR2 FQNEAQ (reference sequence). The length of the CDR3 is 12 residues. The CDR3 DNA follows: TGTGCCAGCAGCTTAGAAATTTCTGAGCAGTTCTTC. Its protein product is CASSLEISEQFF.

The chain joins TRBV27 to TRBJ2-3; 10 bases agree with TRBD2. Germline trimming cut 5 bases from V and 1 base from J; bases unmatched to any gene: 12. This CDR3 has 18 residues. Per the germline V gene, CDR1 is MNHEY and CDR2 is SMNVEV (reference sequence). The CDR3 is CASSGGLATGLGTDTQYF. CDR3 DNA sequence: TGTGCCAGCAGTGGGGGACTAGCGACCGGCTTAGGCACAGATACGCAGTATTTT.

The CDR3 coding sequence is TGTGCCAGCAGCTTGACCGGGACAGTCTCCTACGAGCAGTACTTC. Protein: CASSLTGTVSYEQYF. This chain uses TRBV5-6 with TRBJ2-7, with TRBD1 matching 7 bases. The germline CDR1 and CDR2 sequences are SGHDT and YYEEEE. V was pared by 1 base and J by 0 bases, with 4 bases of the junction left unmatched. This CDR3 has 15 residues.

The V call is TRBV9, the J call TRBJ2-5, with 8 bases fitting TRBD1. J gave up 4 bases and V 3 bases, and 5 bases lay outside the gene matches. CDR1 is SGDLS, CDR2 YYNGEE, per germline. CDR3 length equals 14 residues. CDR3 loop: CASSAGQGRETQYF. For the CDR3, the DNA is TGTGCCAGCAGCGCTGGACAGGGACGAGAGACCCAGTACTTC.

This clone has just one count. V and J are TRBV15 and TRBJ2-7; 13 bases align to TRBD2. The CDR3 has 17 residues. Germline CDR1 LNHNV, CDR2 YYDKDF (reference sequence). J gave up 5 bases and V 2 bases, and 9 bases lay outside the gene matches. The CDR3 DNA sequence: TGTGCCACCAGCAGAAAACTAGCGGGAGGGCCCGGGAACGAGCAGTACTTC. Its translation is CATSRKLAGGPGNEQYF.

This chain uses TRBV23-1 with TRBJ2-7, with D uncertain. TRBV23-1 is placed among ORFs of uncertain function. The CDR3 is 10 residues long. The V end lost 7 bases, the J end lost 5 bases, and 6 bases lay between the germline ends. CDR3 bases: TGCGCCAGCAAGGTAGACGAGCAGTACTTC. This translates into CASKVDEQYF.

The chain is built from TRBV15 and TRBJ2-2; D tentatively fits TRBD1 or TRBD2 (5 bases each). The CDR3 contains 16 residues. Trimming cost V 0 bases and J 7 bases, with 15 bases left between them. Per the germline V gene, CDR1 is LNHNV and CDR2 is YYDKDF (reference sequence). The CDR3 loop reads CATSRDPRGAIGELFF. CDR3 coding DNA: TGTGCCACCAGCAGAGACCCGAGAGGGGCAATCGGGGAGCTGTTTTTT.

This clone was observed at least ten times. The chain has TRBV4-2 and TRBJ2-6; TRBD2 matches at 16 bases. Germline CDR1 reads LGHNA; CDR2 reads YNFKEQ. V gave up 4 bases and J gave up 4 bases; unmatched junction bases: 4. The CDR3 is made up of 18 amino acids. CDR3 nucleotides: TGTGCCAGCAGCCGGGGACTAGCGGGAGGGCTCGGGGCCAACGTCCTGACTTTC. Residues: CASSRGLAGGLGANVLTF.

This chain connects TRBV6-6 to TRBJ2-1; TRBD2 agrees at 12 bases. Per the germline V gene, CDR1 is MNHNY and CDR2 is SVGAGI (reference sequence). V was clipped by 5 bases and J by 5 bases; unmatched bases: 4. The CDR3 contains 15 residues. Here the CDR3 DNA reads TGTGCCAGCAGTGTAGGACTAGCGGGGAACAATGAGCAGTTCTTC. This codes for CASSVGLAGNNEQFF.

The chain combines TRBV5-1 with TRBJ2-5; D remains unclear. Germline V gene lookup returns CDR1 SGHRS and CDR2 YFSETQ. V was trimmed by 5 bases and J by 5 bases, leaving 16 bases between them. This CDR3 spans 14 amino acids. The CDR3 DNA sequence: TGCGCCAGCAGACCTCAAGGACCTGCGGAGACCCAGTACTTC. Protein product: CASRPQGPAETQYF.

This clone came up a few times. The chain uses TRBV5-1 and TRBJ1-5; D might be TRBD1 (5 bases). V lost 0 bases and J 6 bases, leaving 7 bases between the germline ends. Looked up from germline, CDR1 is SGHRS and CDR2 is YFSETQ. This CDR3 has 13 residues. CDR3 in DNA: TGCGCCAGCAGCTTGGAAAGGGGTCAGCCCCAGCATTTT. It specifies CASSLERGQPQHF. The full variable domain, its missing parts supplied by reference TRBV5-1 and TRBJ1-5, is KAGVTQTPRYLIKTRGQQVTLSCSPISGHRSVSWYQQTPGQGLQFLFEYFSETQRNKGNFPGRFSGRQFSNSRSEMNVSTLELGDSALYLCASSLERGQPQHFGDGTRLSIL.

This clone turned up a few times. This chain links TRBV7-9 with TRBJ2-4, with TRBD1 matching 9 bases. This CDR3 has 16 amino acids. CDR1 SEHNR and CDR2 FQNEAQ come from the germline V gene (reference sequence). V shed 3 bases, J shed 3 bases, and the junction held 6 bases outside the gene matches. CDR3 region: CASSFPDRGSKNIQYF. The CDR3 DNA is TGTGCCAGCAGCTTTCCGGACAGGGGCAGCAAAAACATTCAGTACTTC.

This clone has only a few counts. The gene calls are TRBV19 and TRBJ1-5, with D uncertain. Germline V gene data show CDR1 as LNHDA and CDR2 as SQIVND (reference sequence). The CDR3 is made up of 17 amino acids. Trimming shortened V by 7 bases and J by 0 bases, and 19 bases separated the two germline ends. CDR3 DNA sequence: TGTGCCAGTACCTCCGGACCGACGGATTATAGCAATCAGCCCCAGCATTTT. This gives the protein CASTSGPTDYSNQPQHF.

Only one count was recorded for this clone. The chain recombines TRBV6-1 with TRBJ2-7; 9 bases agree with TRBD1. Germline CDR1 reads MNHNS; CDR2 reads SASEGT. After removal of 10 bases from V and 2 bases from J, the junction contained 6 bases not matched to a gene. CDR3 size: 13 residues. CDR3 loop: CAITTGGPYEQYF. CDR3 bases: TGTGCCATCACGACAGGGGGTCCCTACGAGCAGTACTTC.

This chain connects TRBV11-2 to TRBJ1-5; a weak D match, TRBD1 (5 bases). CDR1 and CDR2 from the germline V gene are SGHAT and FQNNGV. The CDR3 is 15 amino acids. Trimming took 4 bases from V and 6 from J, leaving 16 bases between them. In DNA form, the CDR3 reads TGTGCCAGCAGCTCCTCTCCCGGGACTAGTCAGCCCCAGCATTTT. This translates into CASSSSPGTSQPQHF.

This clone was picked up many times. This chain links TRBV7-9 with TRBJ1-2; D is ambiguous. CDR1 and CDR2 from the germline V gene are SEHNR and FQNEAQ (reference sequence). CDR3 length: 12 residues. The V and J ends lost 7 bases and 8 bases respectively, with 14 bases between them. The CDR3 region is CASNKGFGGYTF. For the CDR3, the DNA is TGTGCCAGCAACAAAGGGTTCGGCGGCTACACCTTC.

The chain uses TRBV7-8 and TRBJ1-2; D ambiguous. This CDR3 comprises 14 residues. CDR1 and CDR2 (germline): SGHVS, FQNEAQ. V lost 1 base, J lost 4 bases, and 10 bases lay in between. The CDR3, as DNA: TGTGCCAGCAGCTTAGAACGGACGGCCTATGGCTACACCTTC. It codes for CASSLERTAYGYTF.

This chain uses TRBV2 with TRBJ2-7; D remains unclear. The CDR3 consists of 11 residues. Germline CDR1 SNHLY, CDR2 FYNNEI. The V gene lost 6 bases and the J gene lost 4 bases, with 7 bases spanning the gap. In DNA form, the CDR3 reads TGTGCCAGCAGGCAGACGTACGAGCAGTACTTC. This codes for CASRQTYEQYF.

The rearrangement links TRBV19 to TRBJ2-6; 10 nucleotides agree with TRBD1. CDR3 length: 16 residues. Germline CDR1 is LNHDA and CDR2 is SQIVND (reference sequence). After removal of 6 bases from V and 4 bases from J, the junction contained 6 bases not matched to a gene. The CDR3 DNA reads TGTGCCAGTAGGAGACAGGGGGCTTCCGGGGCCAACGTCCTGACTTTC. Protein: CASRRQGASGANVLTF.

The gene calls are TRBV5-4 and TRBJ2-1; 9 bases are a match to TRBD2. There are 15 residues in the CDR3. From germline, CDR1 is SGHNT and CDR2 YYREEE (reference sequence). The trim removed 4 bases at V and 5 bases at J, leaving 7 bases unmatched. DNA for the CDR3: TGTGCCAGCAGCCCCAGACTAGCGGAGAACAATGAGCAGTTCTTC. Encoded protein: CASSPRLAENNEQFF.

This clone was seen at least ten times. The V gene is TRBV5-4, the J gene TRBJ2-1; the D is unclear. Trimming cost V 2 bases and J 7 bases, with 1 base left between them. The CDR3 covers 10 residues. The germline V gene has CDR1 SGHNT and CDR2 YYREEE (reference sequence). The CDR3 spells CASSLNEQFF. The CDR3, as DNA: TGTGCCAGCAGCTTAAATGAGCAGTTCTTC.